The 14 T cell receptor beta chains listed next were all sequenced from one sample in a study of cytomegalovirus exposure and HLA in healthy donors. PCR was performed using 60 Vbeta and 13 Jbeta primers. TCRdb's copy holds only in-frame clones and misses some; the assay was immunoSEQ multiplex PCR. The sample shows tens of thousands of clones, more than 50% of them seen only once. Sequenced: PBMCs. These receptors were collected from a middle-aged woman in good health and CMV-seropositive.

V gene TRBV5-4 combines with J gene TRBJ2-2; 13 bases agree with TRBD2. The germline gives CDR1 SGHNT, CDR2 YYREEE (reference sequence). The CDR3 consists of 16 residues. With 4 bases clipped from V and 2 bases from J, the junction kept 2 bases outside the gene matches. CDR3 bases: TGTGCCAGCAGCGCGGGACTAGCGGGAAACACCGGGGAGCTGTTTTTT. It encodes CASSAGLAGNTGELFF.

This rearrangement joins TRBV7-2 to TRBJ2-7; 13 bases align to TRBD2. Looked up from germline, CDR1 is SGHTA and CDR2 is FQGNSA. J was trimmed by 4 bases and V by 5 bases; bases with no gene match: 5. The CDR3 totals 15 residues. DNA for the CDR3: TGTGCCAGCAGCCCGCCGGGACTAGCGGGATACGAGCAGTACTTC. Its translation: CASSPPGLAGYEQYF.

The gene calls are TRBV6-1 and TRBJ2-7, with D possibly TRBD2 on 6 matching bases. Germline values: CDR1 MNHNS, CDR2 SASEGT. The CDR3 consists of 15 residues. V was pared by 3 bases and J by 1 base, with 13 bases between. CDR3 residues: CASSDKAGRSYEQYF. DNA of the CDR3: TGTGCCAGCAGTGACAAAGCGGGCCGTTCCTACGAGCAGTACTTC.

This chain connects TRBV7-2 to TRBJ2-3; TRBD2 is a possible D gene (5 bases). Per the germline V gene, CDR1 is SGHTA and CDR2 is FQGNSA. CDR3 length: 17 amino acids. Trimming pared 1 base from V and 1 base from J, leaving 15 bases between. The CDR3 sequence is CASSLVPLGSGTDTQYF. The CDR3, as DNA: TGTGCCAGCAGCTTAGTTCCCCTAGGTAGCGGCACAGATACGCAGTATTTT.

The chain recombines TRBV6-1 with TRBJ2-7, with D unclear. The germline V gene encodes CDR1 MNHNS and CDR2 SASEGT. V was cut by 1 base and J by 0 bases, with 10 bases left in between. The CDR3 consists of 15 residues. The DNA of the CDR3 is TGTGCCAGCAGTGAAGGGCTAGGCGGCTCCTACGAGCAGTACTTC. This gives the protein CASSEGLGGSYEQYF.

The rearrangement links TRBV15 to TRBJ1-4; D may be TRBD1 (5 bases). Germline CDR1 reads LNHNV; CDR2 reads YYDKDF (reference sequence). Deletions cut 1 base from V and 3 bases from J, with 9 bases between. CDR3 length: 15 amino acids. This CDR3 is CATSRGQGANEKLFF. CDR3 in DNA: TGTGCCACCAGCAGAGGGCAGGGTGCTAATGAAAAACTGTTTTTT.

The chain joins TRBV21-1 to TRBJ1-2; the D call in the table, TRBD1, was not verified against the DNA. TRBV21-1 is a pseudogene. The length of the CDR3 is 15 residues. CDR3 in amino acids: CASSSPLDRGYGYTF. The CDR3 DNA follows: TGTGCCAGCAGCTCCCCGTTAGACAGGGGCTATGGCTACACCTTC.

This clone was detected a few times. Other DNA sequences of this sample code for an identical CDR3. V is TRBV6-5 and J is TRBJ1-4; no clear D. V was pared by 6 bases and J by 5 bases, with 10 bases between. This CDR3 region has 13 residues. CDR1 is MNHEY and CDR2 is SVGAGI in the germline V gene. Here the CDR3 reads CASSRVSNEKLFF. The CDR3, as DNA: TGTGCCAGCAGCCGGGTCTCCAATGAAAAACTGTTTTTT.

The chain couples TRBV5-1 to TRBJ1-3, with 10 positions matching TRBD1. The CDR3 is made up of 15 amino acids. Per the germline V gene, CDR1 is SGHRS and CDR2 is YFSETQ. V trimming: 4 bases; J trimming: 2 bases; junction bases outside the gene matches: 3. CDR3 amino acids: CASSTGQGAGNTIYF. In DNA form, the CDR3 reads TGCGCCAGCAGCACTGGACAGGGGGCTGGAAACACCATATATTTT.

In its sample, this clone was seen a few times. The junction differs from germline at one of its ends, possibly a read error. The chain's CDR3 is CASSSLPGGAGNTIYF. The CDR3 DNA is TGTGCCAGCAGCTCGCTTCCGGGGGGCGCTGGTAACACCATATATTTT. V is TRBV9 and J is TRBJ1-3; weak D call: TRBD1 (6 bases). CDR3 length: 16 amino acids. Germline CDR1 SGDLS, CDR2 YYNGEE.

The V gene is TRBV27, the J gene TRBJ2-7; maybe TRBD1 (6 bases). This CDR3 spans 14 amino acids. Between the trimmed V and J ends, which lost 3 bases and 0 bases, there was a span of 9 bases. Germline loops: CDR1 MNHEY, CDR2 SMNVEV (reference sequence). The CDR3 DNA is TGTGCCAGCAGTTTCCGGGACATCTCCTACGAGCAGTACTTC. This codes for CASSFRDISYEQYF.

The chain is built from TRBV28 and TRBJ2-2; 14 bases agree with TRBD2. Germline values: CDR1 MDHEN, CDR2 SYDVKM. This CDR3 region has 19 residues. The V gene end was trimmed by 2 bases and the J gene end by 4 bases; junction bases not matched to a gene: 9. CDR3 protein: CASSLEGLAGGGGTGELFF. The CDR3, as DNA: TGTGCCAGCAGTTTAGAAGGACTAGCGGGAGGCGGAGGCACCGGGGAGCTGTTTTTT.

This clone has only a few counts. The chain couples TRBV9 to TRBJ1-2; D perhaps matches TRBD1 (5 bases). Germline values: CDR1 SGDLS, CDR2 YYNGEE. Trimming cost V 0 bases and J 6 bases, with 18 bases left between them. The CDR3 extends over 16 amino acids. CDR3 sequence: CASSVVDTPSSDGYTF. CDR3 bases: TGTGCCAGCAGCGTAGTGGACACCCCAAGCTCGGATGGCTACACCTTC.

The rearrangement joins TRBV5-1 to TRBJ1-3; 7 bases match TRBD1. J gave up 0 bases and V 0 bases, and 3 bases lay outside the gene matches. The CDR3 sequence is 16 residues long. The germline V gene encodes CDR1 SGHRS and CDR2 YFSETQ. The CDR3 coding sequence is TGCGCCAGCAGCTTGGGAGACAGGGTCTCTGGAAACACCATATATTTT. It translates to CASSLGDRVSGNTIYF.